This record concerns one T cell receptor (beta chain) sequence. The antigen is not known. The data derive from a study of T cells in Graves' hyperthyroidism and ophthalmopathy. RNA transcripts yielded amplified TCR beta CDR3 regions. First-round RT-PCR with HTBI primers amplified the TCR CDR3 region. One entry per CDR3 protein results from TCRdb running MiXCR on the multiplex PCR reads. The sample has 500,000 to 600,000 distinct CDR3 sequences, about 43% seen once. The definition of stable Graves' hyperthyroidism was no ophthalmopathy progression within 18 months. Those with hyperthyroidism were 18 to 65 years old, newly diagnosed, and ill for under 2 months. Patients with uncontrolled infections, other autoimmune diseases, pregnancy or lactation were excluded. Study-wide points: A model of 13 V-J features distinguished ophthalmopathy from stable hyperthyroidism.

The sample consisted of peripheral blood or thyroid tissue (not recorded which). The origin of this receptor is a woman aged 18-30 years with Graves' hyperthyroidism.

The CDR3: CSARERGYATDTQYF. The CDR3 nucleotides read TGCAGTGCTAGGGAGAGGGGCTACGCCACAGATACGCAGTATTTT. The chain links TRBV20-1 to TRBJ2-3; D tentatively fits TRBD1 or TRBD2 (5 bases each). The germline V gene has CDR1 DFQATT and CDR2 SNEGSKA (reference sequence). Trimming took off 3 bases at V and 2 bases at J, with 15 bases between the two ends. The CDR3 runs to 15 residues.